Here is one TCR beta chain with its context. Data came from immunoSEQ multiplex PCR; TCRdb stores just in-frame clones and leaves some out. The table lists 76,000 or so clones, around 86% of them singletons. This sample was included in a study of OX40 agonist ivuxolimab in advanced cancers. Sample: CD4+ or CD8+ T cells sorted from blood, taken in a trial of the OX40 agonist ivuxolimab. This TCR was sampled from an adult with an advanced solid tumor such as melanoma, head and neck, liver or kidney cancer.

The CDR3 DNA reads as TGCAGCGTTGATGCCGGTGACTGGGGGTATGGCTACACCTTC. Amino acid sequence: CSVDAGDWGYGYTF. The V gene is TRBV29-1, the J gene TRBJ1-2; D might be TRBD1 (5 bases). V gave up 3 bases and J gave up 5 bases, with 16 bases separating them. Germline loops: CDR1 SQVTM, CDR2 ANQGSEA. This CDR3 comprises 14 residues.